Each of the 7 T cell receptor beta chains below was sequenced from the same sample in a study of blood T cell repertoires in COVID-19. Profiled with immunoSEQ multiplex PCR; TCRdb holds only in-frame clones, not every one. The sample lists 250,000 to 350,000 clones; roughly 80% were seen once. The sample taken for sequencing was peripheral blood. All receptors come from a human donor with COVID-19, enrolled during active disease. The donor label of this sample is uncertain.

CDR3 in DNA: TGCAGCGTAGGACAGGGTGTCGACTACGAGCAGTACTTC. It translates to CSVGQGVDYEQYF. This chain links TRBV29-1 with TRBJ2-7; 8 bases agree with TRBD1. The length of the CDR3 is 13 residues. The ends lost 6 bases at V and 3 bases at J; junction bases unmatched: 7. Germline assignment: CDR1 SQVTM and CDR2 ANQGSEA.

V and J are TRBV28 and TRBJ1-5, with D uncertain. The germline gives CDR1 MDHEN, CDR2 SYDVKM. This CDR3 has 14 amino acids. V dropped 2 bases and J dropped 4 bases, with 9 bases sitting between them. CDR3 loop: CASSLGSGNQPQHF. The CDR3 region has the DNA TGTGCCAGCAGTTTAGGTAGCGGAAATCAGCCCCAGCATTTT.

The V and J genes are TRBV9 and TRBJ2-1, with 10 bases fitting TRBD2. With 4 bases clipped from V and 2 bases from J, the junction kept 6 bases outside the gene matches. In germline, CDR1 is SGDLS, CDR2 YYNGEE. CDR3 length: 16 residues. CDR3 amino acids: CASSHGTSDAYNEQFF. CDR3 DNA sequence: TGTGCCAGCAGCCACGGGACTAGCGACGCCTACAATGAGCAGTTCTTC. Supplemented by reference TRBV9 and TRBJ2-1, the full variable domain reads DSGVTQTPKHLITATGQRVTLRCSPRSGDLSVYWYQQSLDQGLQFLIQYYNGEERAKGNILERFSAQQFPDLHSELNLSSLELGDSALYFCASSHGTSDAYNEQFFGPGTRLTVL.

The chain links TRBV4-1 to TRBJ2-1; 12 positions agree with TRBD2. CDR1 is MGHRA, CDR2 YSYEKL, per germline. The CDR3 is made up of 15 amino acids. J gave up 10 bases and V 0 bases, and 4 bases lay outside the gene matches. CDR3 in DNA: TGCGCCAGCAGCCAAGATCTGGGGACTAGCGGGGAGCAGTTCTTC. It specifies CASSQDLGTSGEQFF.

A word on this clone: A read error may account for a junction end that differs from germline. This chain joins TRBV29-1 and TRBJ2-7; D perhaps matches TRBD2 (6 bases). There are 12 residues in the CDR3. Germline CDR1 and CDR2: SQVTM and ANQGSEA. CDR3: CSVESLAYVQYF. CDR3 in DNA: TGCAGCGTTGAATCTCTAGCGTACGTGCAGTACTTC.

This chain uses TRBV3-1 (or the pseudogene TRBV3-2) with TRBJ2-2; the D is unclear. The CDR3 is 14 residues long. Germline V gene lookup returns CDR1 LGHDT and CDR2 YNNKEL (reference sequence). V was cut by 0 bases and J by 7 bases, with 9 bases left in between. Here the CDR3 DNA reads TGTGCCAGCAGCCAAGAACAGAACTTCGGGGAGCTGTTTTTT. Translating it yields CASSQEQNFGELFF.

CDR3 amino acids: CASSSRLAGGLTGELFF. For the CDR3, the DNA is TGTGCCAGCAGCTCTCGACTAGCTGGGGGGTTAACCGGGGAGCTGTTTTTT. The chain carries TRBV9 and TRBJ2-2; 7 bases line up with TRBD2. Trimming at V came to 4 bases and at J to 5 bases, leaving 14 bases not matched to a gene. The germline gives CDR1 SGDLS, CDR2 YYNGEE. The CDR3 extends over 17 amino acids.